This T cell receptor (beta chain) emerged from a study of CD8 T cells in Susac syndrome (dated by TCRdb to between 2017 and 2020). About the full investigation: Whether CD8+ T cell activation and differentiation in Susac syndrome was antigen driven was tested using repertoire sequencing.

From cysteine to phenylalanine, the CDR3 is 13 amino acids long. Solely the CDR3 DNA is kept, with 39 bases framed from the first base. V loses 0 bases of germline sequence and J loses 7 bases, and the interval between the two ends is 12 bases. As encoded in the germline V gene (reference sequence), CDR1 is GTSNPN while CDR2 is SVGIG. RNA was extracted with the RNeasy kit and roughly 0.45 to 1 ug was reverse transcribed using random hexamers. The immunoSEQ multiplex PCR assay, which covers 54 Vbeta and 13 Jbeta segments, was used to amplify TCR beta CDR3 regions. PCR amplification bias was corrected by using a synthetic template baseline for primer optimization and computational correction. Per the original workflow: Reads were annotated to V, D and J genes according to IMGT and were analyzed with immunoSEQ Analyzer, with only productive sequences retained. Clonality was calculated as one minus the Shannon entropy normalized by log2 of the number of productive unique sequences. For each patient and control, public and private clones were evaluated among the 100 most prevalent clones. A clone was defined as Susac-specific if it was absent from the healthy and MS cohorts, from some 980 published viral clones and from other ImmuneACCESS disease sequences. TCRdb ran its own pipeline on the public reads, namely fastp trimming at Q25 and MiXCR clone calling, and kept in-frame beta chains. Entries that share a CDR3 protein sequence are merged under the most common genes and DNA. The V and J calls were not made by the authors but by TCRdb's processing. The sample table holds about 200,000 distinct CDR3 sequences, of which 95% were seen once. The ten top clones hold around 0.093% of the sample.

As to this clonotype: Its antigen remains unidentified. There are no base qualities to consult, and no much larger clone falls within one base.

The investigation overall reported the following: The study acknowledged that relatively few individuals were included in the TCR sequencing and HLA analysis.

Peripheral blood CD8+ and CD4+ T cells from healthy donors, Susac syndrome patients and multiple sclerosis patients were profiled using high-throughput TCR beta sequencing. Healthy donors were included as age- and sex-matched controls. Bulk CD8+ and CD4+ T cells were purified magnetically by negative isolation, whereas CD8+ TEMRA cells were enriched by FACS. Blood was drawn into EDTA tubes, processed within 24 hours, and PBMCs were isolated by density gradient centrifugation. PBMCs intended for TCR sequencing were cryopreserved in liquid nitrogen and thawed later in a water bath at 37 degrees C. The sorted or isolated CD4+, CD8+ and CD8+ TEMRA cells had a purity of 90% or higher.

Sequencing input: CD4+ T cells from PBMCs. The receptor was isolated from a human donor in good health. The chain is made from TRBV30 and TRBJ2-5, with the D gene not confidently named. The sequence in DNA is TGTGCCTGGAGTGTTGGTCGTACGGTGACCCAGTACTTC. This gives the protein CAWSVGRTVTQYF.